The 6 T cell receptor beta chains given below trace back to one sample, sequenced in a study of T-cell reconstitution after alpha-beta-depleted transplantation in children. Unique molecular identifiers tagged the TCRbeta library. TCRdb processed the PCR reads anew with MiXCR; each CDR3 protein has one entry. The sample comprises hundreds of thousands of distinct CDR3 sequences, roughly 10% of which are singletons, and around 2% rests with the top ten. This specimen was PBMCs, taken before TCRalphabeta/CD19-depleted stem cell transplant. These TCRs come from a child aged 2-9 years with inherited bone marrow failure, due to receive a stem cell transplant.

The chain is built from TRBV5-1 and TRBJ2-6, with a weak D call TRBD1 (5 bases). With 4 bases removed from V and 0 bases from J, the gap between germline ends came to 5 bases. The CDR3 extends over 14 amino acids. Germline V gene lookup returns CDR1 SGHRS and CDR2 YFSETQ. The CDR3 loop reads CASSGASGANVLTF. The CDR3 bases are TGCGCCAGCAGCGGGGCCTCTGGGGCCAACGTCCTGACTTTC.

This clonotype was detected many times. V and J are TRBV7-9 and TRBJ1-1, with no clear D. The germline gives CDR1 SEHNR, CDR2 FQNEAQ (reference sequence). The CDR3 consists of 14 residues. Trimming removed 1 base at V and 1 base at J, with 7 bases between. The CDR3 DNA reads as TGTGCCAGCAGCTTAGGGACGTGGAACACTGAAGCTTTCTTT. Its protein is CASSLGTWNTEAFF.

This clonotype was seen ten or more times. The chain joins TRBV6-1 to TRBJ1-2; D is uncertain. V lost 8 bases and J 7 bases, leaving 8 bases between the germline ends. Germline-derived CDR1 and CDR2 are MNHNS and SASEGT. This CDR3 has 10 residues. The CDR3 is CASLHGGYTF. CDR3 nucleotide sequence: TGTGCCAGCTTACACGGTGGCTACACCTTC.

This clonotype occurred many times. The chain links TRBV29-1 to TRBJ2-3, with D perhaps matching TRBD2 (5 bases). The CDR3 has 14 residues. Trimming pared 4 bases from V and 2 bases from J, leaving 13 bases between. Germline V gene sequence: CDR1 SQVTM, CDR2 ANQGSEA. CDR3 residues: CSVVPAEDTDTQYF. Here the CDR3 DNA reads TGCAGCGTTGTGCCAGCGGAAGACACAGATACGCAGTATTTT.

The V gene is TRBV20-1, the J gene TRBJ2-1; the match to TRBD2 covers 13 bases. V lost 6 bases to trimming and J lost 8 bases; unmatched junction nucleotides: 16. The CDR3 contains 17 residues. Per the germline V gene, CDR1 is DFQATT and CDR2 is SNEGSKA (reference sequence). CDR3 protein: CSAGLVLAGGLGYEQFF. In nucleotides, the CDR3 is TGCAGTGCCGGACTGGTACTAGCGGGAGGGTTGGGTTATGAGCAGTTCTTC.

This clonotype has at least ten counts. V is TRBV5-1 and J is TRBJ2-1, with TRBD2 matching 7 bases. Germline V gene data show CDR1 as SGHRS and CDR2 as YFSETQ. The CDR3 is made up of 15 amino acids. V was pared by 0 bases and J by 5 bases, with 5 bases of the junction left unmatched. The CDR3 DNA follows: TGCGCCAGCAGCTTGGAATTAGCGGGTAACAATGAGCAGTTCTTC. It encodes CASSLELAGNNEQFF.